Detailed here is one T cell receptor beta chain. Germline V CDR1 and CDR2: MNHEY, SVGAGI. V lost 5 bases, J lost 6 bases, and 11 bases lay in between. The CDR3 covers 12 residues. Clones were read by immunoSEQ multiplex PCR, and TCRdb kept only the in-frame ones, dropping some. The data contain some 150,000 clones, over 65% of them singletons. The record originates from a study of radiation and T cells in renal cell carcinoma. As for time point: baseline pretreatment blood. Specified treatment: 15 Gy SBRT to primary tumor, nephrectomy 4 weeks later. This TCR came from a woman aged 50 to 65 with renal cell carcinoma. The sample here was blood, taken from a patient whose treatment included radiotherapy and nephrectomy. The chain is built from TRBV6-5 and TRBJ2-7; tentatively, D is TRBD1 (6 bases). The CDR3 DNA reads TGTGCCAGCAGTAACAGGGTGGGCGAGCAGTACTTC. Its protein product is CASSNRVGEQYF.